Only one count was recorded for the clone carrying this T cell receptor (beta chain). Only patients with spare fresh-frozen tumor and over two years of follow-up were included. This entry comes from a study of glioma-infiltrating T cells after dendritic cell vaccination. The data were produced by immunoSEQ multiplex PCR, yet TCRdb's version contains in-frame clones alone and is incomplete. This sample has about 30,000 clones; approximately 91% occur once, and the top ten carry roughly 2.2%. Trimming removed 3 bases from V and 7 bases from J; junction bases left unmatched: 9. The CDR3 spans 16 residues. Germline V gene data show CDR1 as MRHNA and CDR2 as SNTAGT.

This clonotype originated in a human donor with glioblastoma. The rearrangement joins TRBV6-4 to TRBJ2-1; 10 positions agree with TRBD1. The source material was blood, sampled before dendritic cell vaccination. CDR3 residues: CASSDHDRGRGNEQFF. DNA of the CDR3: TGTGCCAGCAGTGATCACGACAGGGGGCGCGGGAATGAGCAGTTCTTC.